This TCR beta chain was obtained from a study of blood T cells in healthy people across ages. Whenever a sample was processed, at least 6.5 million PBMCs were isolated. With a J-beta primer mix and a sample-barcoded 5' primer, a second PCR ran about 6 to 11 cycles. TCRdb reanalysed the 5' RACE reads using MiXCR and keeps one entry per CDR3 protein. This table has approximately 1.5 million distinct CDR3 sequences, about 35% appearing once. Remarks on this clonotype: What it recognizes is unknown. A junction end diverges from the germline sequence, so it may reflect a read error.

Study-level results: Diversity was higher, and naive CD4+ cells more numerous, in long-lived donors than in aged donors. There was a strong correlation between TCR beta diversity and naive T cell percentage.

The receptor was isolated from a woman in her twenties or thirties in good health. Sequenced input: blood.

The CDR3: CASGQDRGQGGLAVEQYF. DNA of the CDR3: TGCGCCAGCGGCCAAGATCGGGGACAGGGGGGACTAGCGGTCGAGCAGTACTTC. The chain carries TRBV4-1 and TRBJ2-7; either TRBD1 or TRBD2 may fit D (11 bases each). The CDR3 consists of 18 residues. Germline CDR1 is MGHRA and CDR2 is YSYEKL.